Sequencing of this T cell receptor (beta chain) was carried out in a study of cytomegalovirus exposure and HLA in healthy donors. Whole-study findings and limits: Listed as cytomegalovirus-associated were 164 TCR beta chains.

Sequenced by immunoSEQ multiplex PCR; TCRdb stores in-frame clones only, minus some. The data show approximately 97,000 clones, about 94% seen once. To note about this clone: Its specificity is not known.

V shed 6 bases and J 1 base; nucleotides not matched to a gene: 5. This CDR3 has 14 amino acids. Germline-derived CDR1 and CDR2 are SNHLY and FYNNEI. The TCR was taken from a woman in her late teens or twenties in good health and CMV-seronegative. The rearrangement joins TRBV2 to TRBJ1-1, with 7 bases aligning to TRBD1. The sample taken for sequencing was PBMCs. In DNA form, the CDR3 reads TGTGCCAGCAGGGAACAGGGGACGAACACTGAAGCTTTCTTT. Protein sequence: CASREQGTNTEAFF.